This T cell receptor (beta chain) was documented in a study of Tregs in tolerant kidney transplant recipients. The sample holds one count of this clone. V lost 5 bases to trimming and J lost 6 bases; unmatched junction nucleotides: 9. CDR3 length: 15 residues. The germline CDR1 and CDR2 sequences are LNHDA and SQIVND (reference sequence). Here immunoSEQ multiplex PCR was the method, and the copy in TCRdb shows in-frame clones only, minus some. Of over 50,000 clones listed, 70% to 90% are singletons. The origin of this receptor is a human donor who received a combined kidney and bone marrow transplant. Here the sequenced sample was Tregs from blood, taken before the transplant. The rearrangement links TRBV19 to TRBJ2-3; the match to TRBD2 covers 9 bases. The CDR3 region has the DNA TGTGCCAGTAGTCCCGGCGGGAGGGCCGGGGATACGCAGTATTTT. It is translated as CASSPGGRAGDTQYF.